This T cell receptor beta chain stems from a study of T cell responses to AZD1222 COVID-19 vaccine (dated by TCRdb to 2020 to 2022). Turning to the overall study: TCR sequencing was performed for over 230 trial participants, of whom approximately 200 were given two doses of AZD1222 and around 25 were given two doses of MenACWY control vaccine. Trial participants were enrolled into age subgroups of 18-55, 56-69 and 70-plus years, which contained about 160, 30 and 59 TCR-sequenced participants, respectively. Study-level results and caveats: The whole spike protein was spanned by vaccine-associated CD4 TCRs, and dominant responses were seen in regions 160-218 and 743-854. Because no day 14 peak-response samples were available, the repertoires could be characterized only after the peak T cell response. Conclusions about previously exposed vaccinees were limited because only a handful of AZD1222 recipients were SARS-CoV-2 seropositive at baseline. Reportedly, almost half of the unique spike-specific TCRs recognized epitopes lying outside the regions that are mutated in the B.1.351 and B.1.1.7 variants. Spike-specific TCR breadth and depth rose significantly after two AZD1222 doses compared with day 0 and with MenACWY recipients. Most participants were white British and females outnumbered males, and the authors suggested that clonal diversity may have been underestimated. In the small 56-69-year group, the increase in depth fell short of significance, most likely because of low power.

V has 4 bases trimmed and J has 4 bases trimmed; junction bases matching no gene number 3. The germline V gene yields SGHTA for CDR1 and FQGNSA for CDR2. The CDR3 goes from the cysteine to the phenylalanine over 14 residues. CDR3 DNA only is kept here, 42 bases in frame from base 1. This clone was detected once. What antigen it recognizes has not been identified. Per-base quality was not reported, and no clone a single base away is much larger than it. The CDR3 regions of human TCRbeta chains were analyzed by immunosequencing. Concerning the study's data processing: TCRs in the repertoires were compared against a reference library of SARS-CoV-2-specific TCRs that had been generated with the MIRA antigen-specificity platform. Breadth meant the fraction of unique TCRs that were SARS-CoV-2-associated, whereas depth meant the fraction of total T cells that were SARS-CoV-2-associated. Using the MIRA data, every spike-specific TCR was mapped to the spike region that the TCR reacted to and assigned to either a CD4 or a CD8 class. Log10-transformed breadth and depth values were compared by one-way ANOVA with Sidak's multiple comparisons tests. TCRdb retrieved this table from immuneACCESS and kept in-frame rearrangements only. Not all clones are present; in checked studies, unresolved V genes account for under half, and no reason is known for the remainder. The V and J calls and clone size are taken from that table; D and trimming were inferred from the DNA. The sample table records 150,000 to 200,000 clones; over 70% of these occur just once. Of the sample, about 3% falls within the top ten clones.

The sample's time point label, decoded: baseline before first vaccination. The label giving this sample's treatment or condition can be read as: meningococcal conjugate vaccine given as trial control. Vaccinee samples came from UK trials COV001 and COV002, including a single-blind randomized controlled phase 2/3 trial of AZD1222 (ChAdOx1 nCoV-19) in healthy adults. For TCRbeta chain sequencing, PBMC samples were collected from trial participants at day 0 and at day 28 after the second dose. Here the chain combines TRBV7-2 and TRBJ1-5, with 8 middle bases fitting TRBD1. This specimen was peripheral blood, taken on day 0 of MenACWY control vaccination. The sequence came from an adult in good health. The DNA sequence is TGTGCCAGCAGCTCAGGACAGGGAAATCAGCCCCAGCATTTT. It is translated as CASSSGQGNQPQHF.